One sample yielded the 17 T cell receptor beta chains listed below, sequenced in a study of shared clonotypes between healthy human individuals. The method was immunoSEQ multiplex PCR; TCRdb's version includes in-frame clones alone and lacks a portion of them. The sample contains about 2.3 million clones, 92% of which appear only once. The material sequenced was naive CD4+ T cells from PBMCs. Subset meaning: CD45RA+ positively selected. The receptor set was obtained from a young man in good health. Some clones in this sample may be carry-over from other donors' samples.

The chain carries TRBV30 and TRBJ1-1; D might be TRBD1 (5 bases). The V gene lost 2 bases and the J gene lost 6 bases, with 19 bases spanning the gap. Per the germline V gene, CDR1 is GTSNPN and CDR2 is SVGIG (reference sequence). The CDR3 is 15 amino acids. The CDR3 bases are TGTGCCTGGAGTCCCCCCCGGACAATAGAGCCTGAAGCTTTCTTT. It codes for CAWSPPRTIEPEAFF.

The rearrangement uses TRBV7-6 and TRBJ2-1; 8 positions agree with TRBD2. The CDR3 is made up of 17 amino acids. The V gene end was trimmed by 6 bases and the J gene end by 4 bases; junction bases not matched to a gene: 14. The germline CDR1 and CDR2 sequences are SGHVS and FNYEAQ. The CDR3 nucleotides read TGTGCCAGCAGTTTCGCAGTTCTCGGGGGGGAGTACAATGAGCAGTTCTTC. Encoded protein: CASSFAVLGGEYNEQFF.

This sequence joins TRBV29-1 and TRBJ2-3, with D perhaps TRBD2 (5 bases). V lost 5 bases, J lost 0 bases, and 18 bases lay in between. The CDR3 runs to 16 residues. Per germline, CDR1 SQVTM and CDR2 ANQGSEA. This CDR3 is CSVNRESWISTDTQYF. The CDR3 DNA reads TGCAGCGTTAACCGGGAAAGTTGGATCAGCACAGATACGCAGTATTTT.

This clone has just one count. The chain links TRBV5-6 to TRBJ2-5, with 9 bases lining up with TRBD1. The V and J ends lost 2 bases and 9 bases, in that order; junction bases with no gene match: 8. Germline CDR1 and CDR2: SGHDT and YYEEEE. CDR3 length equals 14 residues. In DNA form, the CDR3 reads TGTGCCAGCAGCTTCGGACAGGGGCCATTGGCCCAGTACTTC. Its translation is CASSFGQGPLAQYF.

This chain uses TRBV9 with TRBJ2-7; 7 bases map to TRBD1. CDR1 SGDLS and CDR2 YYNGEE come from the germline V gene. CDR3 length: 15 residues. The ends lost 4 bases at V and 3 bases at J; junction bases unmatched: 10. The CDR3 reads CASSIIGQAGYEQYF. The DNA of the CDR3 is TGTGCCAGCAGCATCATTGGACAGGCGGGCTACGAGCAGTACTTC. The variable domain in full, completed from reference TRBV9 and TRBJ2-7, reads DSGVTQTPKHLITATGQRVTLRCSPRSGDLSVYWYQQSLDQGLQFLIQYYNGEERAKGNILERFSAQQFPDLHSELNLSSLELGDSALYFCASSIIGQAGYEQYFGPGTRLTVT.

The chain links TRBV6-5 to TRBJ2-3; TRBD2 might be the D (5 bases). CDR1 is MNHEY, CDR2 SVGAGI, per germline. The CDR3 length is 14 residues. V was shortened by 2 bases and J by 4 bases, with 10 bases between the two germline ends. The CDR3 reads CASSYNRRADTQYF. CDR3 coding DNA: TGTGCCAGCAGTTACAATCGGCGGGCAGATACGCAGTATTTT.

The chain links TRBV18 to TRBJ2-7; 11 nucleotides align to TRBD2. Germline V lookup: CDR1 KGHSH, CDR2 LQKENI. V lost 6 bases and J lost 3; bases outside the gene matches: 7. CDR3 length: 15 residues. CDR3 bases: TGTGCCAGCTCCCAGCAAACTAGCGGGAGCTACGAGCAGTACTTC. The encoded protein is CASSQQTSGSYEQYF.

V is TRBV5-1 and J is TRBJ2-5; TRBD1 might be the D (6 bases). V was cut by 1 base and J by 5 bases, with 21 bases left in between. This CDR3 is built from 17 residues. The V gene's germline CDR1 is SGHRS and CDR2 YFSETQ. CDR3 in DNA: TGCGCCAGCAGCTTGCCCCGGGAAGGGGGAAAACGGGAGACCCAGTACTTC. Translating it yields CASSLPREGGKRETQYF. The full variable domain, with the rest looked up from reference TRBV5-1 and TRBJ2-5, is KAGVTQTPRYLIKTRGQQVTLSCSPISGHRSVSWYQQTPGQGLQFLFEYFSETQRNKGNFPGRFSGRQFSNSRSEMNVSTLELGDSALYLCASSLPREGGKRETQYFGPGTRLLVL.

The chain has TRBV28 and TRBJ2-5; TRBD2 matches at 9 bases. The V segment lost 8 bases and the J segment 9 bases; nucleotides outside the gene matches: 13. Germline CDR1 reads MDHEN; CDR2 reads SYDVKM. The CDR3 runs to 14 residues. The CDR3 sequence is CASLGLAGARSQYF. The CDR3 bases are TGTGCCAGCCTTGGTTTAGCGGGAGCGAGGTCCCAGTACTTC.

This clone was observed a single time. V usage is TRBV5-1 and J usage is TRBJ1-4; D is perhaps TRBD1 (6 bases). The CDR3 consists of 16 residues. Germline V gene sequence: CDR1 SGHRS, CDR2 YFSETQ. V shed 4 bases and J shed 0 bases, with 13 bases lying between them. CDR3 bases: TGCGCCAGCAGCGGCAGGGGTGGGGCAACTAATGAAAAACTGTTTTTT. This translates into CASSGRGGATNEKLFF.

This sequence joins TRBV6-6 and TRBJ1-2; 8 nucleotides line up with TRBD1. The J segment lost 6 bases and the V segment lost 6 bases, leaving 6 bases of the junction unmatched. CDR3 length: 13 amino acids. Germline-derived CDR1 and CDR2 are MNHNY and SVGAGI (reference sequence). The CDR3 DNA sequence: TGTGCCAGCAGAAGTGGACAGGGTGATGGCTACACCTTC. It specifies CASRSGQGDGYTF.

The rearrangement joins TRBV6-5 to TRBJ2-1; D is uncertain. The CDR3 runs to 16 residues. V lost 1 base and J lost 13, with 23 bases in between. Germline CDR1 MNHEY, CDR2 SVGAGI. DNA of the CDR3: TGTGCCAGCAGTTACTTCTCCGGTTCCGGGTTGAAGCCACAGTTCTTC. This sequence encodes CASSYFSGSGLKPQFF.

This clone was observed a few times. CDR3 nucleotides: TGTGCCAGCAGCTTAACTGAAGCTGGTGAAAAACTGTTTTTT. Its protein product is CASSLTEAGEKLFF. V usage is TRBV7-9 and J usage is TRBJ1-4; D remains unclear. V lost 2 bases to trimming and J lost 7 bases, with 11 bases between them. Germline V gives CDR1 SEHNR, CDR2 FQNEAQ (reference sequence). The CDR3 length is 14 residues.

The chain combines TRBV6-5 with TRBJ2-7; no clear D. Deletions cut 10 bases from V and 0 bases from J, with 13 bases between. The CDR3 extends over 13 amino acids. Germline CDR1 reads MNHEY; CDR2 reads SVGAGI. The CDR3 sequence: CATSARSSYEQYF. DNA of the CDR3: TGTGCCACCTCGGCCAGGAGCTCCTACGAGCAGTACTTC.

The V gene is TRBV7-8, the J gene TRBJ1-6; possible D gene TRBD1, 5 bases. V was cut by 5 bases and J by 7 bases, with 12 bases left in between. Germline assignment: CDR1 SGHVS and CDR2 FQNEAQ. The CDR3 covers 14 residues. The DNA of the CDR3 is TGTGCCAGCAGCCTGGGACTTGAGAATTCACCCCTCCACTTT. It codes for CASSLGLENSPLHF. Full variable domain (rest looked up from reference TRBV7-8 and TRBJ1-6): GAGVSQSPRYKVAKRGQDVALRCDPISGHVSLFWYQQALGQGPEFLTYFQNEAQLDKSGLPSDRFFAERPEGSVSTLKIQRTQQEDSAVYLCASSLGLENSPLHFGNGTRLTVT.

This clone was counted a single time. This chain joins TRBV5-1 and TRBJ1-5; D unclear. Germline V lookup: CDR1 SGHRS, CDR2 YFSETQ. The ends were cut back, 3 bases at V and 2 bases at J, with 9 bases in the middle. This CDR3 region has 14 residues. CDR3 DNA sequence: TGCGCCAGCAGCTCAGGCCCGGGCAATCAGCCCCAGCATTTT. It specifies CASSSGPGNQPQHF.

The chain recombines TRBV5-6 with TRBJ1-1; unclear D gene. The CDR3 is made up of 13 amino acids. Per the germline V gene, CDR1 is SGHDT and CDR2 is YYEEEE. V dropped 2 bases and J dropped 4 bases, with 9 bases sitting between them. The CDR3 DNA follows: TGTGCCAGCAGCTTATCAAGAACCACTGAAGCTTTCTTT. Protein product: CASSLSRTTEAFF.